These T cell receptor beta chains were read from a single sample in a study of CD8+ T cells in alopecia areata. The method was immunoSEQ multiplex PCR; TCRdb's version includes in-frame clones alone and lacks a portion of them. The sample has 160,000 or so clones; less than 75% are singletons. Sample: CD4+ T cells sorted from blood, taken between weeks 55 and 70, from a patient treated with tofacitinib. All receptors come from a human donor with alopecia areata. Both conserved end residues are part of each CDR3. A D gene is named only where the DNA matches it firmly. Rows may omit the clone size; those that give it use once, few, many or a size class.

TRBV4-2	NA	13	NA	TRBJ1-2	TGTGCCAGCAGCCAAGCAACAGCGTATGGCTACACCTTC	CASSQATAYGYTF
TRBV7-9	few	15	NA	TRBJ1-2	TGTGCCAGCAGCGCACAGGGCCTTCCCCACTATGGCTACACCTTC	CASSAQGLPHYGYTF
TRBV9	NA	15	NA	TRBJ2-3	TGTGCCAGCAGCGTAGAGCCGGGCCGCACAGATACGCAGTATTTT	CASSVEPGRTDTQYF
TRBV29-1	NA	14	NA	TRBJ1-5	TGCAGCGCTCTACAGGGTGATGGTAGTCAGCCCCAGCATTTT	CSALQGDGSQPQHF
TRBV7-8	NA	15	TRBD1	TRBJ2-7	TGTGCCAGCAGCCCCGGGACAGGGGGCTCCTACGAGCAGTACTTC	CASSPGTGGSYEQYF
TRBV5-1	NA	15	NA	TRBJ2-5	TGCGCCAGCAGCTTGATGGGTCGCGACCAAGAGACCCAGTACTTC	CASSLMGRDQETQYF
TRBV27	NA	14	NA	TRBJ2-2	TGTGCCAGCACCCAATTCCACGGCACCGGGGAGCTGTTTTTT	CASTQFHGTGELFF
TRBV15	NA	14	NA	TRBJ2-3	TGTGCCACCAGTAGGGAATTTAGGTCGGATACGCAGTATTTT	CATSREFRSDTQYF
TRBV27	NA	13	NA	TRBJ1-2	TGTGCCAGCCGCAGGGGTGGCGGCTATGGCTACACCTTC	CASRRGGGYGYTF
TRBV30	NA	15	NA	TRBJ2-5	TGTGCCTGGAGTAAAGGCCAGGGGTTGCTAGAGACCCAGTACTTC	CAWSKGQGLLETQYF
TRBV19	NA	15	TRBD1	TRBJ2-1	TGTGCCAGTAGCCCCGGAGACAGGGTCTACAATGAGCAGTTCTTC	CASSPGDRVYNEQFF
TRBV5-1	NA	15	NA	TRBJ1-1	TGCGCCAGCAGCTTGGGGACGCGGGAAAACACTGAAGCTTTCTTT	CASSLGTRENTEAFF
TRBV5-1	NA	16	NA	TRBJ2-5	TGCGCCAGCAGCTTGTCTGGGGGGCTGGGCCAAGAGACCCAGTACTTC	CASSLSGGLGQETQYF
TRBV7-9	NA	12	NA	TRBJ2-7	TGTGCCAGCAGCCAGCCTATCTACGAGCAGTACTTC	CASSQPIYEQYF
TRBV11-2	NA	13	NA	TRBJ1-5	TGTGCCAGCAGCAAAGACCAGTATCAGCCCCAGCATTTT	CASSKDQYQPQHF
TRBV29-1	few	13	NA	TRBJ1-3	TGCAGCGTCGCCGTAGGGTCTGGAAACACCATATATTTT	CSVAVGSGNTIYF
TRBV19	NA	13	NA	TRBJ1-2	TGTGCCAGTAGTAGCTCCCACGGCTATGGCTACACCTTC	CASSSSHGYGYTF
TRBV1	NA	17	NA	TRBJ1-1	TGCACCAGCAGCCAAGTTTACGCGTGGGGACAGCGCACTGAAGCTTTCTTT	CTSSQVYAWGQRTEAFF
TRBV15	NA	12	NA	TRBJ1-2	TGTGCCACCAGCAGAGATTCCTATGGCTACACCTTC	CATSRDSYGYTF
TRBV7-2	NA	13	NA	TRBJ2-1	TGTGCCAGCAGCTTATACGGATACAATGAGCAGTTCTTC	CASSLYGYNEQFF
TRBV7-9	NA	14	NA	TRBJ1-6	TGTGCCAGCAGCTTGGGAGTCGGAAAAGGGCCCCTCCACTTT	CASSLGVGKGPLHF
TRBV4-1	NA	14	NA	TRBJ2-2	TGCGCCAGCAGCCTTAACATCTGGGCCGGGGAGCTGTTTTTT	CASSLNIWAGELFF
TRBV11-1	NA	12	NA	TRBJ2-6	TGTGCCAGCAGCCTAGAGGCCAACGTCCTGACTTTC	CASSLEANVLTF
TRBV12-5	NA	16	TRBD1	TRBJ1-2	TGTGCTAGTGGCCGCCCAGACAGGGCTCTCAACTATGGCTACACCTTC	CASGRPDRALNYGYTF
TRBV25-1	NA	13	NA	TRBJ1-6	TGTGCCAGCAGTTGGGAGGGGAGTTCACCCCTCCACTTT	CASSWEGSSPLHF
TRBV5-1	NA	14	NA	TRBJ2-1	TGCGCCAGCAGCACCGGGACAACTAACAATGAGCAGTTCTTC	CASSTGTTNNEQFF
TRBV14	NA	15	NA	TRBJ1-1	TGTGCCAGCAGCCAGACCAGGGGAACTAAATTCGAAGCTTTCTTT	CASSQTRGTKFEAFF
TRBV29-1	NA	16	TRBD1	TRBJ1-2	TGCAGCGTTGCCGGAAAGCTGACAGGGAGTGATTATGGCTACACCTTC	CSVAGKLTGSDYGYTF
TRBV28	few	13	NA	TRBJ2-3	TGTGCCAGCAGTTTACGAGCTCCAGATACGCAGTATTTT	CASSLRAPDTQYF
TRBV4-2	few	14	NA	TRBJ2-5	TGTGCCAGCAGCCAAGTGTCAGGGGTTGAGACCCAGTACTTC	CASSQVSGVETQYF
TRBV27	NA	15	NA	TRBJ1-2	TGTGCCAGCAGTGCCAACAGGGATGGGAACTATGGCTACACCTTC	CASSANRDGNYGYTF
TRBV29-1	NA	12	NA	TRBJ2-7	TGCAGCGTTACCTCGGCGGGCTCCGAGCAGTACTTC	CSVTSAGSEQYF
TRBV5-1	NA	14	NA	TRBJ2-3	TGCGCCAGCAGCTTATTCTCTGGCACAGATACGCAGTATTTT	CASSLFSGTDTQYF
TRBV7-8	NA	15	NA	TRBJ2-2	TGTGCCACCCGCCCCGCCGGGACTAACACCGGGGAGCTGTTTTTT	CATRPAGTNTGELFF
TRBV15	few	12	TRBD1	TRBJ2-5	TGTGCCACAGGACAGGGGTCAGGGAAGGCCTACTTC	CATGQGSGKAYF
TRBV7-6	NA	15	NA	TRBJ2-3	TGTGCCAGCAGCTTAGCCAGGGGGAGGACAGATACGCAGTATTTT	CASSLARGRTDTQYF
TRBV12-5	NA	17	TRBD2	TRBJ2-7	TGTGCTAGTGGTTTGAAACTAGCGGGGTCAAGCTCCTACGAGCAGTACTTC	CASGLKLAGSSSYEQYF
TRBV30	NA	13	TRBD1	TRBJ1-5	TGTGCCTGGAGTAGGGACAGGGGTCAGCCCCAGCATTTT	CAWSRDRGQPQHF
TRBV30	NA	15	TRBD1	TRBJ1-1	TGTGCCTGGAGTGTACCGGGGACAGGGGGTTATGAAGCTTTCTTT	CAWSVPGTGGYEAFF
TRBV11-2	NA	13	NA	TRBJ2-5	TGTGCCAGCAGCTTAGGACACAGGGAGACCCAGTACTTC	CASSLGHRETQYF
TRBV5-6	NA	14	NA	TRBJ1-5	TGTGCCAGCAGCAACAGGGATACATATCAGCCCCAGCATTTT	CASSNRDTYQPQHF
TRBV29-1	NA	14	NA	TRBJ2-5	TGCAGCGCCTTCACCCGGGACTTCCAAGAGACCCAGTACTTC	CSAFTRDFQETQYF
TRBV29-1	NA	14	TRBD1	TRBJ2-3	TGCAGCGTTGTGGGACAGGGGAACACAGATACGCAGTATTTT	CSVVGQGNTDTQYF
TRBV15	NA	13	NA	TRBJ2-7	TGTGCCACCAGCAGCGACCCTACCTACGAGCAGTACTTC	CATSSDPTYEQYF
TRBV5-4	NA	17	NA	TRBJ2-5	TGTGCCAGCAGCGCACGGGGGGCGGGGTTCGGATGGGAGACCCAGTACTTC	CASSARGAGFGWETQYF
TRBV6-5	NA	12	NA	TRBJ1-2	TGTGCCAGCACGGATAGAAACTATGGCTACACCTTC	CASTDRNYGYTF
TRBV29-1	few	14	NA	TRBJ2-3	TGCAGCGTTGAAGATGCCGGTGGAACAGATACGCAGTATTTT	CSVEDAGGTDTQYF
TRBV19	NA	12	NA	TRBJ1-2	TGTGCCAGTAGTAGGGCCGGACAAGCGTTTGTCTTC	CASSRAGQAFVF
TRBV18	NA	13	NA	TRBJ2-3	TGTGCCAGCTCACCACGGAGGGAAGATACGCAGTATTTT	CASSPRREDTQYF
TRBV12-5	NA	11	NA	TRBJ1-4	TGTGCTAGTGGGCACGGGGAAAAACTGTTTTTT	CASGHGEKLFF
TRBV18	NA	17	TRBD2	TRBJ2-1	TGTGCCAGCTCACGCCTGGCCCCAAGCGGGGGGGCTAATGAGCAGTTCTTC	CASSRLAPSGGANEQFF
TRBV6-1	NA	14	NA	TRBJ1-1	TGTGCCAGCAGGCCGACAGGAGCTCTCACTGAAGCTTTCTTT	CASRPTGALTEAFF
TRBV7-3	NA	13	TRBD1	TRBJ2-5	TGTGCCAGCAGCTTAGGGACAGAGGAGACCCAGTACTTC	CASSLGTEETQYF